This T cell receptor (beta chain) was profiled in a study of blood T cell repertoires in COVID-19. Study-wide background: T cells, B-cell-depleted T cells, or PBMCs provided the cDNA or gDNA that served as material.

The CDR3 extends over 13 amino acids. V gave up 5 bases and J gave up 1 base, with 8 bases separating them. Germline-derived CDR1 and CDR2 are KGHSH and LQKENI. Original methodology: Amplified reference gene primers provided the basis for estimating nucleated cell counts. Repertoires were generated with immunoSEQ multiplex PCR, while TCRdb's copy carries only in-frame clones and drops some. V and J calls and clone size are those listed in that table; D and trimming were worked out from the DNA. Of tens of thousands of clones detected, about 74% appear once; the ten largest clones hold around 2.6%. The chain couples TRBV18 to TRBJ1-1, with D tentatively TRBD1 (6 bases). This TCR derives from a human donor with acute or convalescent COVID-19. The donor label of this sample is uncertain. Sequenced: peripheral blood. CDR3 DNA: TGTGCCAGCTCAACGGACAGGAACACTGAAGCTTTCTTT. Translation: CASSTDRNTEAFF.